Listed below are T cell receptor beta chains from one sample, sequenced in a study of T cells in Graves' hyperthyroidism and ophthalmopathy. One entry per CDR3 protein results from TCRdb running MiXCR on the multiplex PCR reads. The data contain a few hundred thousand distinct CDR3 sequences, about 15% of them singletons. Sequenced input: blood. The receptors were sampled from a woman aged 25 to 39 with Graves' hyperthyroidism. Both conserved end residues are part of each CDR3. The D gene is left open where the match is weak. Clone sizes are given selectively: once, few, many, or a class where the clone is expanded.

abundance	v_gene	d_gene	j_gene	CDR3aa	CDR3nt
NA	TRBV6-1	NA	TRBJ1-6	CASSQFRGSSYNSPLHF	TGTGCCAGCAGCCAATTTAGGGGGAGCTCCTATAATTCACCCCTCCACTTT
NA	TRBV7-8	NA	TRBJ2-5	CASSLYAEKQETQYF	TGTGCCAGCAGCTTATACGCGGAAAAACAAGAGACCCAGTACTTC
few	TRBV28	NA	TRBJ1-5	CASRLPDSSNQPQHF	TGTGCCAGCAGACTCCCTGACAGTAGCAATCAGCCCCAGCATTTT
few	TRBV18	NA	TRBJ2-3	CASSPPRAVSSLNTDTQYF	TGTGCCAGCTCACCACCGAGGGCCGTCTCCTCATTGAACACAGATACGCAGTATTTT
many	TRBV20-1	NA	TRBJ1-5	CSASWGGKENQPQHF	TGCAGTGCTAGTTGGGGTGGTAAGGAAAATCAGCCCCAGCATTTT
many	TRBV18	TRBD1	TRBJ1-4	CASSPDRDEKLFF	TGTGCCAGCTCACCTGACAGGGATGAAAAACTGTTTTTT
NA	TRBV5-1	TRBD1	TRBJ2-5	CASSRTGGQGETQYF	TGCGCCAGCAGCAGAACCGGAGGACAGGGGGAGACCCAGTACTTC
many	TRBV3-1	NA	TRBJ1-1	CASSQGRTLSTEAFF	TGTGCCAGCAGCCAAGGACGGACATTATCCACTGAAGCTTTCTTT
NA	TRBV14	NA	TRBJ1-5	CASSQDPQVNQPPHF	TGTGCCAGCAGCCAAGATCCACAGGTCAATCAGCCCCCGCATTTT
many	TRBV5-1	TRBD2	TRBJ2-7	CASKIAGGYEQYF	TGCGCCAGCAAGATAGCGGGAGGCTACGAGCAGTACTTC
many	TRBV11-2	NA	TRBJ2-5	CASSPRTIETQYF	TGTGCCAGCAGCCCAAGGACTATAGAGACCCAGTACTTC
NA	TRBV12-3/TRBV12-4	NA	TRBJ2-3	CASRTVASTDTQYF	TGTGCCAGCAGGACAGTCGCTAGCACAGATACGCAGTATTTT
many	TRBV11-2	NA	TRBJ2-1	CASSFTGVDYNEQFF	TGTGCCAGCAGCTTTACGGGGGTCGACTACAATGAGCAGTTCTTC
NA	TRBV9	TRBD1	TRBJ2-1	CASSRRWTGLYNEQFF	TGTGCCAGCAGCCGTAGATGGACAGGGCTATACAATGAGCAGTTCTTC
many	TRBV28	NA	TRBJ2-3	CASSSVYRADTQYF	TGTGCCAGCAGTAGCGTCTACCGGGCAGATACGCAGTATTTT
many	TRBV12-3/TRBV12-4	NA	TRBJ2-1	CASSPRSGPTYNEQFF	TGTGCCAGCAGCCCACGTAGCGGCCCTACCTACAATGAGCAGTTCTTC
many	TRBV6-2/TRBV6-3	NA	TRBJ2-2	CASSPPKWGLNTGELFF	TGTGCCAGCAGTCCACCGAAATGGGGCTTGAACACCGGGGAGCTGTTTTTT
many	TRBV7-3	TRBD1	TRBJ2-7	CASSLIGQGGYEQYF	TGTGCCAGCAGCTTAATTGGACAGGGCGGTTACGAGCAGTACTTC
once	TRBV7-2	NA	TRBJ2-5	CASGLEGTQYF	TGTGCCAGCGGACTCGAGGGGACCCAGTACTTC
NA	TRBV4-2	NA	TRBJ2-2	CASSQYSEELFF	TGTGCCAGCAGCCAATACAGTGAGGAGCTGTTTTTT
many	TRBV7-3	NA	TRBJ1-2	CASSLKGPGREGGYTF	TGTGCCAGCAGCTTAAAAGGTCCGGGGAGAGAAGGTGGCTACACCTTC
many	TRBV20-1	NA	TRBJ2-1	CSARPRGSYNEQFF	TGCAGTGCAAGGCCCAGGGGATCCTACAATGAGCAGTTCTTC
many	TRBV7-3	NA	TRBJ2-1	CASSLRGESEQFF	TGTGCCAGCAGCTTAAGAGGGGAGTCTGAGCAGTTCTTC
many	TRBV3-1	TRBD2	TRBJ2-7	CASSLKPRTSGRYEQYF	TGTGCCAGCAGCCTTAAACCCCGGACTAGCGGGAGATACGAGCAGTACTTC
many	TRBV7-3	NA	TRBJ1-5	CASSNLGGKSNQPQHF	TGTGCCAGCAGCAACCTCGGGGGTAAAAGCAATCAGCCCCAGCATTTT
many	TRBV7-2	NA	TRBJ2-1	CASSLKGVGGSYNEQFF	TGTGCCAGCAGCTTAAAGGGGGTGGGAGGGTCCTACAATGAGCAGTTCTTC
many	TRBV5-1	TRBD1	TRBJ2-3	CASSQEQGARTDTQYF	TGCGCCAGCAGCCAAGAACAGGGGGCGAGGACAGATACGCAGTATTTT
many	TRBV5-6	TRBD1	TRBJ2-5	CASSQIDREETQYF	TGTGCCAGCAGCCAGATCGACAGGGAAGAGACCCAGTACTTC
many	TRBV3-1	NA	TRBJ1-2	CASRRGNYGYTF	TGTGCCAGCCGACGGGGAAACTATGGCTACACCTTC
NA	TRBV6-2/TRBV6-3	TRBD1	TRBJ2-7	CASSYVSDRGSEQYF	TGTGCCAGCAGTTACGTGTCCGACAGGGGGTCCGAGCAGTACTTC
many	TRBV5-5	TRBD2	TRBJ2-5	CASTNGGLAGRETQYF	TGTGCCAGCACCAACGGTGGGCTAGCGGGAAGAGAGACCCAGTACTTC
many	TRBV6-1	TRBD1	TRBJ1-1	CASSGQGAQTEAFF	TGTGCCAGCAGTGGACAGGGGGCGCAAACTGAAGCTTTCTTT
many	TRBV24-1	NA	TRBJ1-5	CATSPPGGSNQPQHF	TGTGCCACCTCCCCCCCCGGCGGCTCCAATCAGCCCCAGCATTTT
many	TRBV5-6	NA	TRBJ2-7	CASSLPAGEQYF	TGTGCCAGCAGCTTGCCGGCGGGCGAGCAGTACTTC
NA	TRBV7-3	TRBD1	TRBJ2-7	CASSPGTGGIQLYF	TGTGCCAGCAGCCCCGGGACAGGGGGTATACAGCTGTACTTC
few	TRBV7-9	TRBD1	TRBJ1-6	CASSLGDRGNSPLHF	TGTGCCAGCAGCTTAGGGGACAGGGGCAATTCACCCCTCCACTTT